This TCR beta chain was recorded in a study of blood T cell repertoires in COVID-19. Across the study: Samples of COVID-19 (acute and convalescent) were obtained from the United States, Italy and Spain.

CDR3 length equals 15 residues. Germline CDR1 and CDR2: MNHEY and SVGEGT. The junction had 9 bases not matched to a gene; V was cut back by 3 bases and J by 4 bases. The authors' processing: Cell counts per sample came from amplifying reference gene primers. TCRdb's copy holds only in-frame clones and misses some; the assay was immunoSEQ multiplex PCR. V, J and clone size derive from that table, while D and trimming were established from the DNA sequence. Counted here are more than 40,000 clones, approximately 90% occurring once; the ten biggest clones make up 3.5% to 4.5%. Sequencing used peripheral blood. This clonotype originated in a man between 60 and 70 years old with acute or convalescent COVID-19. This chain links TRBV6-2 or TRBV6-3 with TRBJ2-7; the match to TRBD2 covers 7 bases. The CDR3: CASSYPVTSRYEQYF. The CDR3 DNA is TGTGCCAGCAGTTATCCCGTGACTAGCAGGTACGAGCAGTACTTC.